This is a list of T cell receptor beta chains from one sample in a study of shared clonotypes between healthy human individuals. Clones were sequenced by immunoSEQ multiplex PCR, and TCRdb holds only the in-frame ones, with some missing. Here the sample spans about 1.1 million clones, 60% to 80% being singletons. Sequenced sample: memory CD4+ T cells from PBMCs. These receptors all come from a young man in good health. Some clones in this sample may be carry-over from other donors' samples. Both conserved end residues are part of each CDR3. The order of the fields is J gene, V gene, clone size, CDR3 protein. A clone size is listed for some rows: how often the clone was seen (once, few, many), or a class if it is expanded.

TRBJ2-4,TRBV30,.,CAWCLGRTDIQYF
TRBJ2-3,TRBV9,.,CASSVGQGGTQYF
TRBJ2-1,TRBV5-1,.,CASSGQGSSYNEQFF
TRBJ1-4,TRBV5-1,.,CASKNQQGPEKLFF
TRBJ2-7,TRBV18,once,CASSPGQDEQYF
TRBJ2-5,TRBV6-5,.,CASSYSVSGTETQYF
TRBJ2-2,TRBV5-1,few,CASSLYEGGTGELFF
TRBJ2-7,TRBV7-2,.,CASSPTGTESHEQYF
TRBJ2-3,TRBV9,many,CASGGSSGTSTDTQYF
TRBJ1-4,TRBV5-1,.,CASSLGLNRGRNEKLFF
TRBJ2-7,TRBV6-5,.,CASSYSPGASYEQYF
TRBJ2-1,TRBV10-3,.,CAISGFGQAYNEQFF
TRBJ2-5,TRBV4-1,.,CASSQAGVGETQYF
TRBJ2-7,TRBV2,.,CASSEGWDTTYEQYF
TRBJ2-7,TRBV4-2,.,CASSQGSDSRWRGQYF
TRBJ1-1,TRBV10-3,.,CAISGRGAGTEAFF
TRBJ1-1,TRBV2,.,CASNPTGPNTEAFF
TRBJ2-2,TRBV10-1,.,CASSRSGTGELFF
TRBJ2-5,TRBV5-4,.,CASSPDRGRTQYF
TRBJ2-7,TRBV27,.,CASRRLAGGDEQYF
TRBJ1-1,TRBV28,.,CASSLLTRGEAFF
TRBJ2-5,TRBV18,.,CASSPLGTRMETQYF
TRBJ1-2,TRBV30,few,CAWSVRSGNGYTF
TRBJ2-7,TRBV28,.,CASSLLGTGEQYF
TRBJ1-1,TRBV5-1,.,CASSSDRASEAFF
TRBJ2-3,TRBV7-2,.,CASSSQTGRTDTQYF
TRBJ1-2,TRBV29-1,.,CSVEGGAIYGYTF
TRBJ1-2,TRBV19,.,CASSIIAGNYGYTF
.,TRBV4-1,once,CASSQQPTIEQYF
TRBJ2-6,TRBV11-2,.,CASSLATWSSGANVLTF
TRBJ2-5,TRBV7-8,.,CASSFLLSGRSQETQYF
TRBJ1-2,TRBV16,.,CASSDRGLANYGYTF
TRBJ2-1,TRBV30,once,CAWSVAWKDNEQFF
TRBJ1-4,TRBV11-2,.,CASSLDEKLFF
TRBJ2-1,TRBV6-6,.,CASSYALAGGGNEQFF
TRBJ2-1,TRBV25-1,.,CASSGHSYNEQFF
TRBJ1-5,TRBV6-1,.,CASSDRSGDQPQHF
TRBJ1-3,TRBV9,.,CASSVGSVHTIYF
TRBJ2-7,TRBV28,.,CASSLLTGAYEQYF
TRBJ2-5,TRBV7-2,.,CASSTRTSQETQYF
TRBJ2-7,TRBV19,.,CASSAGGQIYEQYF
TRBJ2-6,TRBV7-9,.,CASSQGTSGSLGANVLTF
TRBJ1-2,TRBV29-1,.,CSVRQDLNYGYTF
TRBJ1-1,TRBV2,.,CASSPDREAFF
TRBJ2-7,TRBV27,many,CASSLVWTASYEQYF
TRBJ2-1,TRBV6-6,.,CASSYGTSADNEQFF
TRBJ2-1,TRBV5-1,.,CASSIRTSGAGDEQFF
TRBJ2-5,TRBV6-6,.,CASSRQSETQYF
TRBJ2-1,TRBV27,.,CASSPYIETYNEQFF
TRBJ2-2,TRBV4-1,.,CASSPGRAGRTGELSF
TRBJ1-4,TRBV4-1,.,CASSQGGQTNEKLFF
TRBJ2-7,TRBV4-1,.,CASSQGSMRDRGYEQYF
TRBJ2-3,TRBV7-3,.,CASSHDRVSDTQYF
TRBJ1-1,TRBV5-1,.,CASRGGAGSNTEAFF
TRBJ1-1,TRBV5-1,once,CASSPLGGWNTEAFF
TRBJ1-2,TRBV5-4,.,CASSHATPDRVPGYGYTF
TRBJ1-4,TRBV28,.,CASSLRWYGGRSEKLFF
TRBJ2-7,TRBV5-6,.,CASSLDLAGSYEQYF